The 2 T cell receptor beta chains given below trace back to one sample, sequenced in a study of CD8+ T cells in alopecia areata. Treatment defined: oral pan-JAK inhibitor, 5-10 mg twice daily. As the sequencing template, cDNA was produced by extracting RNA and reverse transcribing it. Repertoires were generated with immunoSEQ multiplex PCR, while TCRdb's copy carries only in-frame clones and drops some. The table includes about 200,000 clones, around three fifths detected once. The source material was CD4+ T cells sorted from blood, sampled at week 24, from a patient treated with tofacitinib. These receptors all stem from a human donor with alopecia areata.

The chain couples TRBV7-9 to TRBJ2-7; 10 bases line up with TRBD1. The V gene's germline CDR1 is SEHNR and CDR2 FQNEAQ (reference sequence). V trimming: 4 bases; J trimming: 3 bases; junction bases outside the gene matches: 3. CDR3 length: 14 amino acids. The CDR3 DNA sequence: TGTGCCAGCAGCTCGGACAGGGGGGACTACGAGCAGTACTTC. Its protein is CASSSDRGDYEQYF.

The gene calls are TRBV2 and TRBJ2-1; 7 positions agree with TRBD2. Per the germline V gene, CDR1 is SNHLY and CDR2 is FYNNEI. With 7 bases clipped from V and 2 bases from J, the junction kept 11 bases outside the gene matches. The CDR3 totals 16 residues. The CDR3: CASTPGAGLPYNEQFF. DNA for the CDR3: TGTGCCAGCACCCCGGGAGCGGGGCTCCCCTACAATGAGCAGTTCTTC.